This T cell receptor (beta chain) was sequenced in a study of sequential checkpoint blockade in melanoma. CDR3 length: 18 amino acids. Per germline, CDR1 SGHDT and CDR2 YYEEEE. The junction had 13 bases not matched to a gene; V was cut back by 4 bases and J by 6 bases. The repertoire was sequenced with immunoSEQ multiplex PCR; TCRdb's copy has only in-frame clones and lacks some. The repertoire has 30,000 to 35,000 clones, less than 85% of them found once; the top ten carry about 17%. Treatment noted: randomized to nivolumab then ipilimumab (arm A) or the reverse (arm B). PBMC sorting kept live CD3+CD8+ cells without CD19 or CD56.

The clonotype originates from a human donor with melanoma. The starting material was CD8+ T cells sorted from blood (inferred from file names), obtained from a patient given nivolumab and ipilimumab in sequence. The genes are TRBV5-6 and TRBJ2-7; TRBD2 matches at 16 bases. In DNA, the CDR3 is TGTGCCAGCAGCGGGCCGGGACTAGCGGGAGGGCCGAGAAGCGAGCAGTACTTC. Amino acids: CASSGPGLAGGPRSEQYF.